This T cell receptor (beta chain) appears in the sequencing data of a study of spatial heterogeneity in lung cancer. Study-wide points: In blood, ubiquitous expanded tumor TCRs appeared more at resection than follow-up.

This sample's time point: sample taken at primary tumor resection. 72 TRACERx patients with early, untreated non-small cell lung cancer donated samples. Whole RNA from tumor, nontumor lung or frozen PBMC was sequenced unsorted. At least ten counts were recorded for this clonotype. Its antigen is unidentified. Germline CDR1 MGHRA, CDR2 YSYEKL. There are 15 residues in the CDR3. The V gene lost 2 bases and the J gene lost 0 bases, with 10 bases spanning the gap. TCRdb independently ran MiXCR on the 5' RACE reads; one entry per CDR3 protein. The sample contains approximately 52,000 distinct CDR3 sequences, 5.3% of which appear only once.

The rearrangement uses TRBV4-1 and TRBJ1-1; D is unresolved. The sequences come from PBMCs, collected at surgery. The clonotype was recovered from a male donor with early-stage non-small cell lung cancer. CDR3 coding DNA: TGCGCCAGCAGCCAAACAAACGGCTTGAACACTGAAGCTTTCTTT. Amino acids: CASSQTNGLNTEAFF.